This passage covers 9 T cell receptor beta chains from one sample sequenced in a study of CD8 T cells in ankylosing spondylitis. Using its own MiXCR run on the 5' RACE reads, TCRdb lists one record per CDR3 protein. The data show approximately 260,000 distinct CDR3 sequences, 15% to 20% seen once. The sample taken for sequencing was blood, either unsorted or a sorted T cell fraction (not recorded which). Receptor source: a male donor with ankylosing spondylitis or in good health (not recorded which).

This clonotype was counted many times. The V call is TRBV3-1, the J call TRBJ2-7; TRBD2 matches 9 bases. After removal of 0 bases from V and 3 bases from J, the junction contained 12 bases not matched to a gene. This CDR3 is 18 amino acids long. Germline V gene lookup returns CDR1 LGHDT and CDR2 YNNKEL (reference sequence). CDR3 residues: CASSQDPWTSDGSYEQYF. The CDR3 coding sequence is TGTGCCAGCAGCCAAGACCCTTGGACTAGCGACGGGAGCTACGAGCAGTACTTC.

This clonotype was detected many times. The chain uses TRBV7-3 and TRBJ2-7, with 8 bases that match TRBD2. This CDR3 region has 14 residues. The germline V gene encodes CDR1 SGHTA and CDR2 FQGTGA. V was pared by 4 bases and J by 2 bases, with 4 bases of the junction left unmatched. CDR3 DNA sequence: TGTGCCAGCAGCTCTCTAGCGGGCCCCTACGAGCAGTACTTC. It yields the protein CASSSLAGPYEQYF.

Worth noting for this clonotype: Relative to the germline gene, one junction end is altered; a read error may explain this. The CDR3 reads CASSPGTGLRYGYPF. The CDR3 nucleotides read TGTGCCAGCAGTCCAGGGACAGGGCTACGCTATGGCTACCCCTTC. The genes are TRBV27 and TRBJ1-2; 9 positions match TRBD1. The CDR3 length is 15 residues. Per germline, CDR1 MNHEY and CDR2 SMNVEV (reference sequence).

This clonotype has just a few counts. CDR3 sequence (DNA): TGCGCCAGCAGCCATGGATCGGGGGACGGCTACACCTTC. It translates to CASSHGSGDGYTF. The V gene is TRBV4-3, the J gene TRBJ1-2; D perhaps matches TRBD1 (5 bases). The germline CDR1 and CDR2 sequences are LGHNA and YSLEER. The CDR3 is 13 amino acids. The V gene lost 3 bases and the J gene lost 8 bases, with 13 bases spanning the gap.

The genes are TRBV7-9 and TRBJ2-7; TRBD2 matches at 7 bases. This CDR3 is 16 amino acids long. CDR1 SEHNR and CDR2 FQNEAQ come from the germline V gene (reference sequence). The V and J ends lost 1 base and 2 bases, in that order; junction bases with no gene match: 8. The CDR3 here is CASSLGTPAGPYEQYF. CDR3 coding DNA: TGTGCCAGCAGCTTAGGAACTCCAGCGGGACCCTACGAGCAGTACTTC. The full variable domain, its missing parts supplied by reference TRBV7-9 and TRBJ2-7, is DTGVSQNPRHKITKRGQNVTFRCDPISEHNRLYWYRQTLGQGPEFLTYFQNEAQLEKSRLLSDRFSAERPKGSFSTLEIQRTEQGDSAMYLCASSLGTPAGPYEQYFGPGTRLTVT.

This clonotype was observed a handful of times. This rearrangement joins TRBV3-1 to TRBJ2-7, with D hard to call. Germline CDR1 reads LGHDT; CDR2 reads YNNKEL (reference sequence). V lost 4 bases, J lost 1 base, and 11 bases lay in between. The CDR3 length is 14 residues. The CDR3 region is CASSPPEQSYEQYF. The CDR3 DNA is TGTGCCAGCAGCCCGCCCGAACAGTCCTACGAGCAGTACTTC.

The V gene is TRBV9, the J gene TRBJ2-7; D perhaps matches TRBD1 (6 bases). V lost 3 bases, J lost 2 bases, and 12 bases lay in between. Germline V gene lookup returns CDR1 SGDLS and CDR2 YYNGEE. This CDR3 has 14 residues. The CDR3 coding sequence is TGTGCCAGCAGCGGGGGGCAGACCCCCTACGAGCAGTACTTC. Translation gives CASSGGQTPYEQYF. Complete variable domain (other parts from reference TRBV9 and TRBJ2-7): DSGVTQTPKHLITATGQRVTLRCSPRSGDLSVYWYQQSLDQGLQFLIQYYNGEERAKGNILERFSAQQFPDLHSELNLSSLELGDSALYFCASSGGQTPYEQYFGPGTRLTVT.

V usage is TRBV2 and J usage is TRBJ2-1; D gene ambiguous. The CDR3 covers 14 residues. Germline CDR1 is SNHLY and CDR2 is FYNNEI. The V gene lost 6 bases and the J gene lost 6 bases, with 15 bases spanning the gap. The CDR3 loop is CASRAGLGPNEQFF. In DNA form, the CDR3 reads TGTGCCAGCAGAGCTGGGTTAGGGCCCAATGAGCAGTTCTTC.

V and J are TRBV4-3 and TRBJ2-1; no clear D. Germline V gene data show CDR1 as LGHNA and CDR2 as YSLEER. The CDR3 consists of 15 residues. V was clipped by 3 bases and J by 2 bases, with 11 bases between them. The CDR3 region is CASSQEQDPYNEQFF. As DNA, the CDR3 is TGCGCCAGCAGCCAGGAGCAGGACCCCTACAATGAGCAGTTCTTC.